The clone carrying this T cell receptor (beta chain) has a handful of counts. These data belong to a study of T-cell memory formation after mild COVID-19. TCRdb analysed the 5' RACE reads with MiXCR anew, one entry per CDR3 protein. In the table there are roughly 550,000 distinct CDR3 sequences, around 21% of which are singletons. CDR1 is SGDLS, CDR2 YYNGEE, per germline. The ends lost 0 bases at V and 0 bases at J; junction bases unmatched: 3. This CDR3 region has 16 residues. The rearrangement links TRBV9 to TRBJ2-1; TRBD2 aligns across 7 bases. Sequenced material: PBMCs or a T cell subset sorted from them (not recorded which). This TCR came from an adult woman who had mild COVID-19 (a few samples of this study predate the infection). Cell type and time point are not known. CDR3 bases: TGTGCCAGCAGCGTAGGTGGCGGGGGCTCCTACAATGAGCAGTTCTTC. Translation gives CASSVGGGGSYNEQFF.